What follows are 8 T cell receptor beta chains derived from one specimen sequenced in a study of blood T cell repertoires in COVID-19. The assay was immunoSEQ multiplex PCR, and TCRdb's table has in-frame clones only and misses some. The data show some 160,000 clones, around four fifths seen once. Input material: PBMCs or T cells enriched from blood (not recorded which). These TCRs come from a woman in her 50s who had recovered from COVID-19.

The CDR3 here is CASSLDLTGELFF. The CDR3 DNA follows: TGTGCCAGCAGCTTAGATCTTACCGGGGAGCTGTTTTTT. The V and J genes are TRBV11-2 and TRBJ2-2; no clear D. V was trimmed by 0 bases and J by 5 bases, leaving 4 bases between them. Looked up from germline, CDR1 is SGHAT and CDR2 is FQNNGV. The CDR3 sequence is 13 residues long.

The chain has TRBV19 and TRBJ2-1; TRBD2 is a possible D gene (6 bases). The length of the CDR3 is 13 residues. The ends were cut back, 6 bases at V and 7 bases at J, with 13 bases in the middle. Per germline, CDR1 LNHDA and CDR2 SQIVND (reference sequence). The CDR3 DNA follows: TGTGCCAGTAGAAGGACTACCGAGAATGAGCAGTTCTTC. It yields the protein CASRRTTENEQFF.

The V gene is TRBV3-1 (or the pseudogene TRBV3-2), the J gene TRBJ1-2; D gene uncertain. This CDR3 is 13 amino acids long. The V and J ends lost 1 base and 6 bases respectively, with 9 bases between them. Per the germline V gene, CDR1 is LGHDT and CDR2 is YNNKEL (reference sequence). The CDR3 reads CASSQGVVNGYTF. CDR3 nucleotides: TGTGCCAGCAGCCAAGGAGTAGTTAATGGCTACACCTTC.

This clone was observed once. A read error may account for a junction end that differs from germline. The rearrangement joins TRBV6-6 to TRBJ1-2; D is ambiguous. CDR1 is MNHNY, CDR2 SVGAGI, per germline (reference sequence). The CDR3 totals 15 residues. The chain's CDR3 is CASSSGFIGDILLPF. The CDR3 DNA follows: TGTGCCAGCAGTTCCGGTTTCATCGGGGATATCCTGCTACCCTTC.

This clone was counted only a few times. The V call is TRBV10-2, the J call TRBJ2-7, with 8 positions matching TRBD2. Germline V gives CDR1 WSHSY, CDR2 SAAADI. The CDR3 has 13 residues. Germline trimming cut 11 bases from V and 4 bases from J; bases unmatched to any gene: 10. In nucleotides, the CDR3 is TGCGCCGCCGCCCCGGGACTAGGTTACGAGCAGTACTTC. This translates into CAAAPGLGYEQYF.

This clone occurred a few times. The CDR3 reads CASSLSIRGDYGYTF. In DNA form, the CDR3 reads TGTGCCAGCAGTTTATCGATTAGAGGAGACTATGGCTACACCTTC. The chain links TRBV27 to TRBJ1-2; D is undetermined. Germline values: CDR1 MNHEY, CDR2 SMNVEV (reference sequence). V lost 0 bases to trimming and J lost 3 bases, with 11 bases between them. There are 15 residues in the CDR3.

This chain joins TRBV9 and TRBJ1-1; D gene ambiguous. Germline CDR1 and CDR2: SGDLS and YYNGEE. Trimming cost V 4 bases and J 4 bases, with 20 bases left between them. The CDR3 is 16 residues long. The CDR3 coding sequence is TGTGCCAGCAGCCCCCAAAGGGAGGGATGGTTCACTGAAGCTTTCTTT. Translating it yields CASSPQREGWFTEAFF.

The chain joins TRBV19 to TRBJ2-1, with 9 bases matching TRBD2. Trimming cost V 10 bases and J 2 bases; bases outside gene matches: 12. This CDR3 is built from 16 residues. Germline lookup yields CDR1 LNHDA and CDR2 SQIVND (reference sequence). Here the CDR3 DNA reads TGTGCCACCCGATCCGGCGGGAGGGGTACCTACAATGAGCAGTTCTTC. This encodes CATRSGGRGTYNEQFF.